Below, 23 T cell receptor beta chains from the same sample are listed, as sequenced in a study of CD8+CD57+ T cells in acquired aplastic anemia. Sequencing was done on patients that had shown CD8+CD57+ cell expansion by flow cytometry. The template for TCR beta VDJ and CDR3 sequence profiling was genomic DNA. TCRdb reanalysed the reads using MiXCR and keeps one entry per CDR3 protein. Of some 200,000 distinct CDR3 sequences in the sample, just under 50% were seen once. Sequencing used sorted CD4+, CD8+, or CD8+CD57+ T cells (not recorded which) from PBMCs. The source is a human donor with aplastic anemia.

The chain links TRBV7-3 to TRBJ2-2; TRBD1 matches 7 bases. Trimming at V came to 9 bases and at J to 6 bases, leaving 7 bases not matched to a gene. The CDR3 extends over 13 amino acids. Germline assignment: CDR1 SGHTA and CDR2 FQGTGA. The CDR3 region is CASKGARAGELFF. The DNA of the CDR3 is TGTGCCAGTAAGGGGGCCCGGGCCGGGGAGCTGTTTTTT.

A few counts support this clonotype. J is TRBJ2-3 and V is TRBV5-5; tentatively, D is TRBD1 (6 bases). The CDR3 has 15 amino acids. The V and J ends lost 3 bases and 7 bases respectively, with 18 bases between them. Germline assignment: CDR1 SGHKS and CDR2 YYEKEE (reference sequence). CDR3 sequence reads: CASSSGAGVLNTQYF. The CDR3 DNA reads as TGTGCCAGCAGCTCTGGGGCAGGGGTGTTAAATACGCAGTATTTT.

This clonotype was recorded at least ten times. V and J are TRBV5-6 and TRBJ2-3; 9 bases match TRBD2. The V gene end was trimmed by 0 bases and the J gene end by 5 bases; junction bases not matched to a gene: 13. This CDR3 region has 18 residues. Per the germline V gene, CDR1 is SGHDT and CDR2 is YYEEEE. In nucleotides, the CDR3 is TGTGCCAGCAGCTTGGGTCCGACTAGCGGTCTTAGGATAGATACGCAGTATTTT. Protein: CASSLGPTSGLRIDTQYF.

The V call is TRBV19, the J call TRBJ2-3; 9 positions match TRBD2. V gave up 5 bases and J gave up 5 bases; unmatched junction bases: 8. The CDR3 covers 15 residues. CDR1 is LNHDA, CDR2 SQIVND, per germline (reference sequence). DNA for the CDR3: TGTGCCAGTAGTGCCCTAGCGGGATTGGGAGATACGCAGTATTTT. Translating it yields CASSALAGLGDTQYF.

A remark on this clonotype: This may come from a read error, since a much larger clone is one base off. The J gene is TRBJ2-5, the V gene TRBV7-2; D is undetermined. The germline V gene encodes CDR1 SGHTA and CDR2 FQGNSA. The germline V and J ends were trimmed by 5 bases and 11 bases, with 24 bases remaining between them. The CDR3 runs to 15 residues. The DNA of the CDR3 is TGTGCCAGCAGCGAAATCCCCAGCTCCTACAATGAGCAGTACTTC. This encodes CASSEIPSSYNEQYF.

The chain recombines TRBV7-6 with TRBJ2-3; 7 bases match TRBD1. With 2 bases clipped from V and 3 bases from J, the junction kept 5 bases outside the gene matches. This CDR3 has 15 amino acids. Germline V gene lookup returns CDR1 SGHVS and CDR2 FNYEAQ. The CDR3 bases are TGTGCCAGCAGCTTAACACAGGGGTGGACAGATACGCAGTATTTT. It translates to CASSLTQGWTDTQYF.

The chain links TRBV7-2 to TRBJ2-5; TRBD1 matches at 10 bases. With 5 bases clipped from V and 4 bases from J, the junction kept 16 bases outside the gene matches. The germline V gene has CDR1 SGHTA and CDR2 FQGNSA. CDR3 length: 18 residues. The CDR3 nucleotides read TGTGCCAGCAGCAACAGCCGGGCCGGGACAGGGGCGTCAGAGACCCAGTACTTC. Residues: CASSNSRAGTGASETQYF.

This clonotype was seen many times. The chain is built from TRBV7-3 and TRBJ1-1; D gene ambiguous. This CDR3 region has 14 residues. Germline CDR1 and CDR2: SGHTA and FQGTGA. V was cut by 3 bases and J by 0 bases, with 8 bases left in between. This CDR3 is CASSLNSLNTEAFF. CDR3 bases: TGTGCCAGCAGCTTGAACAGCCTGAACACTGAAGCTTTCTTT.

A note on this clonotype: This may stem from a read error, because a much larger clone lies one nucleotide away. This chain uses TRBV5-8 with TRBJ1-4; unclear D gene. The CDR3 is 14 amino acids. Per germline, CDR1 SGHTS and CDR2 YDEGEE. Trimming removed 1 base at V and 8 bases at J, with 12 bases between. In DNA form, the CDR3 reads TGTGCCAGCAGCTTGTGTCCCAGTCGGGAAAAACTGTTTTTT. This gives the protein CASSLCPSREKLFF.

This clonotype was recorded many times. The chain carries TRBV6-5 and TRBJ1-6; 8 positions match TRBD1. The junction had 4 bases not matched to a gene; V was cut back by 6 bases and J by 6 bases. The CDR3 spans 14 residues. From germline, CDR1 is MNHEY and CDR2 SVGAGI. CDR3 nucleotides: TGTGCCAGCAGATGGACAGGGTTTAATTCACCCCTCCACTTT. This gives the protein CASRWTGFNSPLHF.

The gene calls are TRBV24-1 and TRBJ2-7, with TRBD1 as a possible D gene (6 bases). Trimming cost V 4 bases and J 9 bases, with 12 bases left between them. Germline CDR1 is KGHDR and CDR2 is SFDVKD. There are 12 residues in the CDR3. CDR3 sequence: CATSDRGCGQYF. The CDR3 nucleotides are TGTGCCACCAGTGACAGGGGCTGCGGGCAGTACTTC.

CDR3 sequence: CSARDRTRGGNIQYF. CDR3 in DNA: TGCAGTGCTAGAGATCGGACTAGGGGAGGAAACATTCAGTACTTC. J is TRBJ2-4 and V is TRBV20-1, with TRBD2 matching over 7 bases. The germline CDR1 and CDR2 sequences are DFQATT and SNEGSKA (reference sequence). J gave up 6 bases and V 0 bases, and 8 bases lay outside the gene matches. This CDR3 spans 15 amino acids.

The rearrangement uses TRBV20-1 and TRBJ2-5, with 8 bases identical to TRBD2. The CDR3 has 14 residues. Germline assignment: CDR1 DFQATT and CDR2 SNEGSKA (reference sequence). The J segment lost 10 bases and the V segment lost 0 bases, leaving 10 bases of the junction unmatched. CDR3 residues: CSARDRRLAGNQYF. In DNA form, the CDR3 reads TGCAGTGCTAGAGATCGGCGCCTAGCGGGTAACCAGTACTTC.

A word on this clonotype: A read error may account for a junction end that differs from germline. This chain uses TRBV7-2 with TRBJ2-3, with 12 positions matching TRBD2. Per germline, CDR1 SGHTA and CDR2 FQGNSA. This CDR3 comprises 14 residues. CDR3 sequence: CASSSHPSGRGPHF. The CDR3 DNA follows: TGTGCCAGCAGCTCTCATCCTAGCGGGAGGGGCCCACATTTT.

The V call is TRBV2, the J call TRBJ2-3, with D possibly being TRBD1 (6 bases). V lost 6 bases, J lost 6 bases, and 16 bases lay in between. The germline V gene encodes CDR1 SNHLY and CDR2 FYNNEI. The CDR3 contains 14 residues. The CDR3, as DNA: TGTGCCAGCAGGCAAGGGGACACCTGGGATACGCAGTATTTT. This translates into CASRQGDTWDTQYF.

On this clonotype: One end of the junction varies from germline; a read error may be responsible. As DNA, the CDR3 is TGTGCTAGCAGCTTGACTCTCGGGGGCGCCACCGGGGAGCTGTTTTTT. Residues: CASSLTLGGATGELFF. This chain uses TRBV7-7 with TRBJ2-2; either TRBD1 or TRBD2 may fit D (6 bases each). The CDR3 has 16 residues. Germline V CDR1 and CDR2: SSHAT, FNYEAQ (reference sequence).

The rearrangement links TRBV29-1 to TRBJ1-4; D perhaps matches TRBD1 (5 bases). Germline-derived CDR1 and CDR2 are SQVTM and ANQGSEA. CDR3 length equals 12 residues. V gave up 4 bases and J gave up 7 bases, with 10 bases separating them. The CDR3 reads CSVARDGEKLFF. In DNA, the CDR3 is TGCAGCGTTGCCAGGGACGGTGAAAAACTGTTTTTT.

This chain uses TRBV29-1 with TRBJ1-2; tentatively, D is TRBD1 (5 bases). The CDR3 extends over 13 amino acids. CDR1 and CDR2 (germline): SQVTM, ANQGSEA. Trimming cost V 2 bases and J 4 bases, with 11 bases left between them. The CDR3 is CSVEPGISYGYTF. CDR3 DNA sequence: TGCAGCGTTGAACCAGGGATTTCCTATGGCTACACCTTC.

V gene TRBV10-3 combines with J gene TRBJ1-1; unclear D gene. The CDR3 length is 15 residues. Trimming took 0 bases from V and 11 from J, leaving 19 bases between them. In germline, CDR1 is ENHRY, CDR2 SYGVKD. CDR3 in DNA: TGTGCCATCAGTGAGTCGGGTCGTCCCGGATCGTTGGCTTTCTTT. This encodes CAISESGRPGSLAFF.

A word on this clonotype: It may be a read error: a sequence one base away is much more abundant. The J gene is TRBJ1-6, the V gene TRBV6-4; unclear D gene. Trimming cost V 8 bases and J 8 bases, with 4 bases left between them. The CDR3 is 10 residues long. CDR1 is MRHNA and CDR2 is SNTAGT in the germline V gene. CDR3 DNA: TGTGCCAGCGGGGATTCACCCCTCCACTTT. It encodes CASGDSPLHF.

There are many counts of this clonotype. CDR3 sequence: CASRPLAAYGYTF. In DNA form, the CDR3 reads TGTGCCAGCCGGCCCCTGGCGGCCTATGGCTACACCTTC. This chain uses TRBV5-8 with TRBJ1-2; D is uncertain. The CDR3 runs to 13 residues. V lost 7 bases and J lost 4, with 14 bases in between. CDR1 SGHTS and CDR2 YDEGEE come from the germline V gene.

V gene TRBV2 combines with J gene TRBJ2-1, with 7 bases identical to TRBD1. Germline V gene lookup returns CDR1 SNHLY and CDR2 FYNNEI. The CDR3 totals 13 residues. V was pared by 11 bases and J by 8 bases, with 12 bases of the junction left unmatched. For the CDR3, the DNA is TGTGCCCCGAACAGGGGACGGAGAGATGAGCAGTTCTTC. Its translation: CAPNRGRRDEQFF.

The V gene is TRBV20-1, the J gene TRBJ1-5, with a tentative D call TRBD1 (5 bases). Trimming pared 3 bases from V and 1 base from J, leaving 13 bases between. Germline loops: CDR1 DFQATT, CDR2 SNEGSKA (reference sequence). The CDR3 covers 15 residues. Here the CDR3 reads CSARENRDSNQPQHF. DNA of the CDR3: TGCAGTGCTAGGGAAAACCGGGACAGCAATCAGCCCCAGCATTTT.